This T cell receptor (beta chain) was identified during a study of blood T cell repertoires in COVID-19. Original processing methods: Reference gene primer amplification yielded estimated nucleated cell counts. Assay: immunoSEQ multiplex PCR; the TCRdb copy retains only in-frame clones and omits some. The V and J calls and clone size are taken from that table; D and trimming were inferred from the DNA. Among about 210,000 clones listed, 80% to 85% were seen once. Per germline, CDR1 KGHSY and CDR2 FQNENV. The CDR3 sequence is 14 residues long. V gave up 2 bases and J gave up 3 bases, with 7 bases separating them. Patients from Seattle were sampled longitudinally, starting during active infection.

The TCR originated in a woman of 80 years or more with COVID-19, enrolled during active disease. The J gene is TRBJ1-4, the V gene TRBV16, with no clear D. The material sequenced was peripheral blood. CDR3 protein: CASSQEVSNEKLFF. CDR3 bases: TGTGCCAGCAGCCAAGAGGTATCTAATGAAAAACTGTTTTTT.